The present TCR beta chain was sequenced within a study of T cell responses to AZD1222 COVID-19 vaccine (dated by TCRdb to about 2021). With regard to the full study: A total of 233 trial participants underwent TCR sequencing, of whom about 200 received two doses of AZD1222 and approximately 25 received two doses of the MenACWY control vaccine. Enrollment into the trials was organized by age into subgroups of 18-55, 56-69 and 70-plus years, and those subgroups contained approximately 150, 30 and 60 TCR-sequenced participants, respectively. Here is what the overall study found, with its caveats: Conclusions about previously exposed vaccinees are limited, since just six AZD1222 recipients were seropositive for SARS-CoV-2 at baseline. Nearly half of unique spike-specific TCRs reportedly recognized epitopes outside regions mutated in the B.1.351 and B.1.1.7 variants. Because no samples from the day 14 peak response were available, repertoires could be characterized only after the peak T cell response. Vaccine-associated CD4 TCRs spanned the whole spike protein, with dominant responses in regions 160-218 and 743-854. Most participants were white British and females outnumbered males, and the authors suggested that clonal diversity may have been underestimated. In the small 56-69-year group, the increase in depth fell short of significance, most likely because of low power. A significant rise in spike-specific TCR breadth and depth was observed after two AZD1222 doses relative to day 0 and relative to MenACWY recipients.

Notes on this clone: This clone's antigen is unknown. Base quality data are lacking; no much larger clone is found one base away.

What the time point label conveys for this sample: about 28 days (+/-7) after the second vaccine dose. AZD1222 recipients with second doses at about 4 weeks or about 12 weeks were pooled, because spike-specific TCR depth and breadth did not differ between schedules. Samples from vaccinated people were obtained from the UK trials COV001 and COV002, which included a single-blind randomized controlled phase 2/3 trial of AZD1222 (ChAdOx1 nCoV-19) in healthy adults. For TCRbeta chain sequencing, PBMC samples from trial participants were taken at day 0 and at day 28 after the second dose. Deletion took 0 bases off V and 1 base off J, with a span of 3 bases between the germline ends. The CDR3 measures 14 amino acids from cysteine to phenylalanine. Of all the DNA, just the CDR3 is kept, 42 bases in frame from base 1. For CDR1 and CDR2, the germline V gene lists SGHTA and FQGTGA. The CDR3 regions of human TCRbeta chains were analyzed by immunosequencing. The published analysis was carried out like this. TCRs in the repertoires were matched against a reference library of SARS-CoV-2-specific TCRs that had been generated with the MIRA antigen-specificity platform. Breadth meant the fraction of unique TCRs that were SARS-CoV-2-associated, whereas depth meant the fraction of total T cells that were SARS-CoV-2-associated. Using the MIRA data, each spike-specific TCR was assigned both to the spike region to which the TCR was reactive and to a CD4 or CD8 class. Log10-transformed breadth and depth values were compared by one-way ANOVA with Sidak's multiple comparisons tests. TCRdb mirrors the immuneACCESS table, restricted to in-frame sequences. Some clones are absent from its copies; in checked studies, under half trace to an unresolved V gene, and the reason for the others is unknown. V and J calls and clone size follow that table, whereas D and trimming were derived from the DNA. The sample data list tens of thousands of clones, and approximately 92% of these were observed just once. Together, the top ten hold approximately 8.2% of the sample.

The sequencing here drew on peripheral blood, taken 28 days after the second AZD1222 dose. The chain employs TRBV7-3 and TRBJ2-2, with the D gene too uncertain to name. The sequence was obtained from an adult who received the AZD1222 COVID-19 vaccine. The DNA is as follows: TGTGCCAGCAGCTTAACGCGGAACACCGGGGAGCTGTTTTTT. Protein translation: CASSLTRNTGELFF.